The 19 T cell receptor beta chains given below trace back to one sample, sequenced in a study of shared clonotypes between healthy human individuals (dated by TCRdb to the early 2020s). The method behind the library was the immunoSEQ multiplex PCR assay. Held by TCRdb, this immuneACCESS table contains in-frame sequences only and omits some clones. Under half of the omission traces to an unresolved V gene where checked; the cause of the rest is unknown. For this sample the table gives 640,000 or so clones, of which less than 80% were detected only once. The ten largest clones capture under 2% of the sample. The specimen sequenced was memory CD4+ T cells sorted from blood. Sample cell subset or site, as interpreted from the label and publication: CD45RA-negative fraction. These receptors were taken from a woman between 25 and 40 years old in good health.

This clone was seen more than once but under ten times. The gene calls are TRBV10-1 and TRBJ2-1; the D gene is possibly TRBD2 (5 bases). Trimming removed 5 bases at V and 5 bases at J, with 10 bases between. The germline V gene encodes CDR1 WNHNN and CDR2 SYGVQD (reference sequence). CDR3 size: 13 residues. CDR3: CASSRGVDNEQFF. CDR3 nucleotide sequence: TGCGCCAGCAGTCGGGGAGTCGACAATGAGCAGTTCTTC.

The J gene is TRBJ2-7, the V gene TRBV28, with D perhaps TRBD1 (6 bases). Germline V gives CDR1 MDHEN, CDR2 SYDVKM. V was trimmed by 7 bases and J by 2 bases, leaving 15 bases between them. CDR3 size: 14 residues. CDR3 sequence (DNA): TGTGCCAGCAAGAGGCAGGGGTCCCCCTACGAGCAGTACTTC. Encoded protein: CASKRQGSPYEQYF.

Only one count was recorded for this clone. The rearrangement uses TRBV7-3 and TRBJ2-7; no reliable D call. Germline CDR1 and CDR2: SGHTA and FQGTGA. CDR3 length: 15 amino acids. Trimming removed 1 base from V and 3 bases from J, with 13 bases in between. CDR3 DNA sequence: TGTGCCAGCAGCTTAAAGGCAGGAGATAACTACGAGCAGTACTTC. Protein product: CASSLKAGDNYEQYF. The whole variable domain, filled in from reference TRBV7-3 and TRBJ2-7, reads GAGVSQTPSNKVTEKGKYVELRCDPISGHTALYWYRQSLGQGPEFLIYFQGTGAADDSGLPNDRFFAVRPEGSVSTLKIQRTERGDSAVYLCASSLKAGDNYEQYFGPGTRLTVT.

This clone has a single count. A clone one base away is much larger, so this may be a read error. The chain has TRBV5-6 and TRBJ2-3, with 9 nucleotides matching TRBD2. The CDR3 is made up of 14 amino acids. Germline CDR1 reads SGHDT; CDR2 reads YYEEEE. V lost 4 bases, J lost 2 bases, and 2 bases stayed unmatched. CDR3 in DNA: TGTGCCAGCAGCCGACTAGCGGTCACAGATACGCAGTATTTT. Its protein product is CASSRLAVTDTQYF.

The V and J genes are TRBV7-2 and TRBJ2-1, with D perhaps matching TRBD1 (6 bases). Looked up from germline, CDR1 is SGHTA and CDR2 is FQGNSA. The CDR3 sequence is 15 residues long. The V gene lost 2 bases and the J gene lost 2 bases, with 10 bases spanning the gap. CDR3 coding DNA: TGTGCCAGCAGCTTATTTGGGGGCCCCTACAATGAGCAGTTCTTC. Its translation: CASSLFGGPYNEQFF.

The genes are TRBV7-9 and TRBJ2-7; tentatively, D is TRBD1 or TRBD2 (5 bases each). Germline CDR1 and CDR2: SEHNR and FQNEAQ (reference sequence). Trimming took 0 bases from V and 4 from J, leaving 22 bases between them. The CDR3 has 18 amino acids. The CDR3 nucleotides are TGTGCCAGCAGCTTAGCGAGGGGCCTTACGGGACCCCATTACGAGCAGTACTTC. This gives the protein CASSLARGLTGPHYEQYF.

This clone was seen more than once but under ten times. CDR3 loop: CASSSSSGTYNEQFF. The CDR3 DNA sequence: TGCGCCAGCAGCTCCTCTAGCGGAACCTACAATGAGCAGTTCTTC. The J gene is TRBJ2-1, the V gene TRBV5-1; 7 bases fit TRBD2. With V trimmed by 3 bases and J by 2 bases, 5 bases remained unmatched. The CDR3 is 15 residues long. In germline, CDR1 is SGHRS, CDR2 YFSETQ.

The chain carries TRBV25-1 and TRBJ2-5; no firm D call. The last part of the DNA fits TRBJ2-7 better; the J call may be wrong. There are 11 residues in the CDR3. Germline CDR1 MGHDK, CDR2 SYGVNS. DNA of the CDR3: TGTGCCAGCAGTGTAGAATACGAGCAGTACTTC. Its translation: CASSVEYEQYF.

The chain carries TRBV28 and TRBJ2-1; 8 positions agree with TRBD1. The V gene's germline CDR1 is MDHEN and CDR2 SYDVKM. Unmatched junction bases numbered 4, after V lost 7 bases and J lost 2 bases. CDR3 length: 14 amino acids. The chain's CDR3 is CASTGTGAYNEQFF. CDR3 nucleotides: TGTGCCAGCACCGGGACAGGCGCCTACAATGAGCAGTTCTTC.

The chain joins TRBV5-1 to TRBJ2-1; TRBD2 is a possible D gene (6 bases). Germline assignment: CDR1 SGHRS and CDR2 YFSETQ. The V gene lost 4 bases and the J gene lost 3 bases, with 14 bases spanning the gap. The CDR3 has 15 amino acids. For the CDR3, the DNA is TGCGCCAGCAGCGCGGCTAGCGCCAGCTACAATGAGCAGTTCTTC. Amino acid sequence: CASSAASASYNEQFF.

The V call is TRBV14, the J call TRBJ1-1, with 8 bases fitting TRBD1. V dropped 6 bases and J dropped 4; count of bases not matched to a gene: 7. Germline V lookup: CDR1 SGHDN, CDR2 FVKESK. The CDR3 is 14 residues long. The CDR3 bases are TGTGCCAGCAGGCCGCACACAGGGGGCACTGAAGCTTTCTTT. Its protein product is CASRPHTGGTEAFF.

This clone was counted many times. In DNA, the CDR3 is TGTGCCAGCAGTTACTCCAAGGGCTTCTATGGCTACACCTTC. Amino acid sequence: CASSYSKGFYGYTF. This sequence joins TRBV6-5 and TRBJ1-2; D unresolved. CDR3 size: 14 residues. Trimming pared 0 bases from V and 4 bases from J, leaving 9 bases between. The V gene's germline CDR1 is MNHEY and CDR2 SVGAGI.

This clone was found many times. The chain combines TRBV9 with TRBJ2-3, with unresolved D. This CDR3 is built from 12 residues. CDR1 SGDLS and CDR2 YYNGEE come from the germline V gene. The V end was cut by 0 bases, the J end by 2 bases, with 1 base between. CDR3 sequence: CASSVDTDTQYF. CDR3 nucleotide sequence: TGTGCCAGCAGCGTAGACACAGATACGCAGTATTTT. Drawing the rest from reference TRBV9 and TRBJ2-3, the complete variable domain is DSGVTQTPKHLITATGQRVTLRCSPRSGDLSVYWYQQSLDQGLQFLIQYYNGEERAKGNILERFSAQQFPDLHSELNLSSLELGDSALYFCASSVDTDTQYFGPGTRLTVL.

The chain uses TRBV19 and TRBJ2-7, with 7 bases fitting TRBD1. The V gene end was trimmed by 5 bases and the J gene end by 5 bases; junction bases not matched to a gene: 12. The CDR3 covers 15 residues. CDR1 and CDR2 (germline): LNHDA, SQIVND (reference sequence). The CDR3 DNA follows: TGTGCCAGTAGTCAAAACAGGGGACCGTTCGACGAGCAGTACTTC. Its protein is CASSQNRGPFDEQYF.

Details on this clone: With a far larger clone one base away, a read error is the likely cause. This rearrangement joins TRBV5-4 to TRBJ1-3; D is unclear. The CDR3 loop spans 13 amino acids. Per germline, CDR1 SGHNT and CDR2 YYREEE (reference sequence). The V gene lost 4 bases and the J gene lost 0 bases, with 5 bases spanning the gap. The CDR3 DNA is TGTGCCAGCAGCCCAAACTCTGGAAACACCATATATTTT. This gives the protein CASSPNSGNTIYF.

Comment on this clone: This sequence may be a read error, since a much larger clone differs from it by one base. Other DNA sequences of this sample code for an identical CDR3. DNA for the CDR3: TGTGCCAGCAGTATCACAGATACGCAGTATTTT. Its translation: CASSITDTQYF. The chain recombines TRBV28 with TRBJ2-3, with D hard to call. CDR3 size: 11 residues. Germline lookup yields CDR1 MDHEN and CDR2 SYDVKM. The V gene lost 5 bases and the J gene lost 2 bases, with 2 bases spanning the gap.

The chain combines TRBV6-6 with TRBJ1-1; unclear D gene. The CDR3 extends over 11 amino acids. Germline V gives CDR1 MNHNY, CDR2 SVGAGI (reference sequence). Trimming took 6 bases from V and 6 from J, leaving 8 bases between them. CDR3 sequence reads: CASRFGAEAFF. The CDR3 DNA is TGTGCCAGCAGATTCGGGGCTGAAGCTTTCTTT.

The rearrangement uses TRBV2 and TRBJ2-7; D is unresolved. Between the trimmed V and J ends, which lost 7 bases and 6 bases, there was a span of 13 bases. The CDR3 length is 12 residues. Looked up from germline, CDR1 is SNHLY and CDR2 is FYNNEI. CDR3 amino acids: CASKLVVGEQYF. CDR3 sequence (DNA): TGTGCCAGCAAATTGGTAGTGGGCGAGCAGTACTTC. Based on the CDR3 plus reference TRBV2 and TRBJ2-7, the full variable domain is EPEVTQTPSHQVTQMGQEVILRCVPISNHLYFYWYRQILGQKVEFLVSFYNNEISEKSEIFDDQFSVERPDGSNFTLKIRSTKLEDSAMYFCASKLVVGEQYFGPGTRLTVT.

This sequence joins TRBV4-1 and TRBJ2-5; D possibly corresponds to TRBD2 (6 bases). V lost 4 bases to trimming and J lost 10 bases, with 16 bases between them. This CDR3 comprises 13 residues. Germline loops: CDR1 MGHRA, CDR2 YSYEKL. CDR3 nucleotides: TGCGCCAGCAGCCGAGGGCCCTGGGAGGACCAGTACTTC. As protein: CASSRGPWEDQYF.